The 28 T cell receptor beta chains below were found in one sample sequenced in a study of blood T cell repertoires in COVID-19. The data were produced by immunoSEQ multiplex PCR, yet TCRdb's version contains in-frame clones alone and is incomplete. The profile shows under 350,000 clones, around 85% of them singletons. Input material: PBMCs or T cells enriched from blood (not recorded which). These receptors all stem from a middle-aged woman with acute COVID-19.

This clone was seen more than once but under ten times. The chain links TRBV5-6 to TRBJ1-3; 7 bases match TRBD1. From germline, CDR1 is SGHDT and CDR2 YYEEEE. This CDR3 region has 14 residues. V lost 4 bases and J lost 3; bases outside the gene matches: 4. CDR3 sequence: CASSVQGNGNTIYF. CDR3 sequence (DNA): TGTGCCAGCAGCGTACAGGGGAATGGAAACACCATATATTTT.

The V gene is TRBV2, the J gene TRBJ1-2; 9 bases are shared with TRBD1. CDR1 and CDR2 (germline): SNHLY, FYNNEI. The J segment lost 1 base and the V segment lost 5 bases, leaving 14 bases of the junction unmatched. CDR3 length: 18 amino acids. CDR3 sequence (DNA): TGTGCCAGCAGTTCATACCGGGACAGGGACGAAGTTAACTATGGCTACACCTTC. Its translation is CASSSYRDRDEVNYGYTF.

V and J are TRBV19 and TRBJ2-3, with a tentative D call TRBD1 (6 bases). Germline V CDR1 and CDR2: LNHDA, SQIVND (reference sequence). The CDR3 extends over 13 amino acids. V lost 6 bases and J 4 bases, leaving 11 bases between the germline ends. Here the CDR3 reads CASRGAAADTQYF. The DNA for the CDR3 is TGTGCCAGTAGGGGGGCAGCGGCAGATACGCAGTATTTT.

The rearrangement uses TRBV15 and TRBJ1-4; tentative D call: TRBD1 (5 bases). The CDR3 length is 15 residues. V lost 0 bases and J lost 7, with 12 bases in between. The V gene's germline CDR1 is LNHNV and CDR2 YYDKDF (reference sequence). CDR3 sequence: CATSREARVGEKLFF. Written as DNA, the CDR3 is TGTGCCACCAGCAGAGAAGCCAGGGTTGGTGAAAAACTGTTTTTT.

J is TRBJ1-2 and V is TRBV6-5; TRBD1 matches at 7 bases. CDR3 length: 13 amino acids. Trimming removed 6 bases from V and 4 bases from J; junction bases left unmatched: 5. Germline lookup yields CDR1 MNHEY and CDR2 SVGAGI. CDR3 nucleotides: TGTGCCAGCAGATCATCAGGGGGCTATGGCTACACCTTC. Protein product: CASRSSGGYGYTF.

This sequence joins TRBV2 and TRBJ1-6; D ambiguous. In germline, CDR1 is SNHLY, CDR2 FYNNEI. V gave up 3 bases and J gave up 7 bases, with 7 bases separating them. The CDR3 sequence is 13 residues long. The CDR3 loop is CASSDRLNSPLHF. As DNA, the CDR3 is TGTGCCAGCAGTGACAGGTTGAATTCACCCCTCCACTTT.

J is TRBJ2-7 and V is TRBV19, with 9 positions matching TRBD1. Unmatched junction bases numbered 10, after V lost 4 bases and J lost 0 bases. Germline CDR1 reads LNHDA; CDR2 reads SQIVND (reference sequence). The CDR3 has 17 amino acids. This CDR3 is CASSTPGTGKSSYEQYF. The CDR3 DNA sequence: TGTGCCAGTAGTACCCCCGGGACAGGGAAGAGCTCCTACGAGCAGTACTTC.

The chain uses TRBV19 and TRBJ2-5, with 13 bases aligning to TRBD2. CDR3 size: 16 residues. Losses at the gene ends were 6 bases for V and 5 bases for J; bases not matched to a gene: 9. Per germline, CDR1 LNHDA and CDR2 SQIVND (reference sequence). The CDR3 loop is CASSLGLAGASETQYF. The CDR3 DNA reads as TGTGCCAGTAGCCTCGGACTAGCGGGAGCATCGGAGACCCAGTACTTC.

This chain joins TRBV7-9 and TRBJ1-4; D is uncertain. This CDR3 is built from 15 residues. The V end was cut by 1 base, the J end by 0 bases, with 6 bases between. Germline values: CDR1 SEHNR, CDR2 FQNEAQ (reference sequence). DNA of the CDR3: TGTGCCAGCAGCTTAGGGCAGACAACTAATGAAAAACTGTTTTTT. Translation gives CASSLGQTTNEKLFF.

J is TRBJ2-1 and V is TRBV6-6, with D tentatively TRBD2 (6 bases). The V end lost 0 bases, the J end lost 5 bases, and 11 bases lay between the germline ends. The germline V gene has CDR1 MNHNY and CDR2 SVGAGI (reference sequence). This CDR3 spans 15 amino acids. The CDR3 DNA follows: TGTGCCAGCAGTTACTCCGCGGGGACGAACAATGAGCAGTTCTTC. Protein: CASSYSAGTNNEQFF.

The chain is built from TRBV7-8 and TRBJ2-2; 8 nucleotides agree with TRBD2. The V and J ends lost 3 bases and 4 bases, in that order; junction bases with no gene match: 1. This CDR3 spans 14 amino acids. Per germline, CDR1 SGHVS and CDR2 FQNEAQ. CDR3 region: CASSFREGTGELFF. The CDR3 nucleotides read TGTGCCAGCAGCTTTCGGGAGGGCACCGGGGAGCTGTTTTTT.

V gene TRBV7-2 combines with J gene TRBJ2-5, with 8 bases matching TRBD1. CDR1 is SGHTA and CDR2 is FQGNSA in the germline V gene. The CDR3 totals 15 residues. V dropped 2 bases and J dropped 1; count of bases not matched to a gene: 3. The CDR3 loop reads CASSLFQGAQETQYF. The DNA of the CDR3 is TGTGCCAGCAGCTTATTCCAGGGGGCCCAAGAGACCCAGTACTTC.

The CDR3 nucleotides are TGTGCCAGCAGCCGAGATCCCTCTCCGGGAGGAAACACCATATATTTT. Translated, it gives CASSRDPSPGGNTIYF. The chain links TRBV7-8 to TRBJ1-3; D remains unclear. The V gene's germline CDR1 is SGHVS and CDR2 FQNEAQ. V gave up 5 bases and J gave up 4 bases, with 18 bases separating them. CDR3 size: 16 residues.

The rearrangement links TRBV27 to TRBJ2-7, with 9 bases identical to TRBD1. This CDR3 contains 16 residues. Germline V gene lookup returns CDR1 MNHEY and CDR2 SMNVEV (reference sequence). V trimming: 4 bases; J trimming: 6 bases; junction bases outside the gene matches: 13. CDR3 region: CASSSRAGTGNAEQYF. CDR3 bases: TGTGCCAGCAGTTCGCGGGCCGGGACAGGGAACGCCGAGCAGTACTTC.

The V and J genes are TRBV6-6 and TRBJ1-6; D perhaps matches TRBD1 (5 bases). The V end lost 2 bases, the J end lost 10 bases, and 12 bases lay between the germline ends. The CDR3 spans 14 residues. Germline V gene sequence: CDR1 MNHNY, CDR2 SVGAGI (reference sequence). The CDR3 protein is CASSYQGFESPLHF. In DNA form, the CDR3 reads TGTGCCAGCAGTTACCAGGGATTCGAGTCACCCCTCCACTTT.

Comments on this clone: One end of the junction does not line up with germline, which may come from a read error. The chain uses TRBV5-4 and TRBJ2-1; TRBD2 matches at 14 bases. The germline gives CDR1 SGHNT, CDR2 YYREEE (reference sequence). The CDR3 extends over 15 amino acids. The CDR3 DNA reads TGTGCCAGCAGTTTGGGGACTAGCGGGAGAAATGAGCAGTTCTTC. It codes for CASSLGTSGRNEQFF.

The chain recombines TRBV3-1 (or the pseudogene TRBV3-2) with TRBJ1-6; 7 bases line up with TRBD1. CDR1 is LGHDT and CDR2 is YNNKEL in the germline V gene (reference sequence). With V trimmed by 3 bases and J by 4 bases, 3 bases remained unmatched. This CDR3 contains 15 residues. The CDR3 bases are TGTGCCAGCAGCCACCGACAGGGTTATAATTCACCCCTCCACTTT. Amino acids: CASSHRQGYNSPLHF.

This rearrangement joins TRBV6-1 to TRBJ1-2; the match to TRBD1 covers 8 bases. Looked up from germline, CDR1 is MNHNS and CDR2 is SASEGT. V was clipped by 1 base and J by 6 bases; unmatched bases: 4. This CDR3 contains 14 residues. The CDR3 here is CASSEGQGFDGYTF. The DNA of the CDR3 is TGTGCCAGCAGTGAAGGACAGGGGTTCGATGGCTACACCTTC.

V is TRBV7-2 and J is TRBJ1-1; 8 bases map to TRBD1. Germline CDR1 SGHTA, CDR2 FQGNSA. After removal of 5 bases from V and 1 base from J, the junction contained 6 bases not matched to a gene. The CDR3 spans 15 residues. CDR3 residues: CASSKDRGANTEAFF. The CDR3 DNA follows: TGTGCCAGCAGCAAAGACAGGGGTGCGAACACTGAAGCTTTCTTT.

This chain connects TRBV18 to TRBJ1-3, with D perhaps TRBD1 (5 bases). The length of the CDR3 is 14 residues. V lost 6 bases to trimming and J lost 2 bases, with 11 bases between them. Germline V gene lookup returns CDR1 KGHSH and CDR2 LQKENI. The CDR3 here is CASSPDTTGNTIYF. DNA of the CDR3: TGTGCCAGCTCCCCGGACACAACTGGAAACACCATATATTTT.

The V and J genes are TRBV7-9 and TRBJ2-7, with 8 bases matching TRBD2. The germline V gene has CDR1 SEHNR and CDR2 FQNEAQ (reference sequence). The CDR3 loop spans 14 amino acids. Trimming removed 5 bases from V and 6 bases from J; junction bases left unmatched: 9. The CDR3 DNA sequence: TGTGCCAGCAGCCCCCCGGGGGGGGGCCGCGAGCAGTACTTC. As protein: CASSPPGGGREQYF.

The rearrangement uses TRBV27 and TRBJ2-7; 11 bases align to TRBD1. The V gene end was trimmed by 6 bases and the J gene end by 5 bases; junction bases not matched to a gene: 12. This CDR3 is built from 16 residues. Germline CDR1 and CDR2: MNHEY and SMNVEV (reference sequence). This CDR3 is CASSWTGGASGHEQYF. The DNA of the CDR3 is TGTGCCAGCAGCTGGACAGGGGGCGCGTCGGGCCACGAGCAGTACTTC.

V gene TRBV2 combines with J gene TRBJ1-4; 8 bases line up with TRBD1. This CDR3 is 15 amino acids long. The germline CDR1 and CDR2 sequences are SNHLY and FYNNEI. Trimming at V came to 6 bases and at J to 10 bases, leaving 13 bases not matched to a gene. The CDR3 DNA sequence: TGTGCCAGCAGAACACAGGGGGGGGACGGCGGAAAACTGTTTTTT. Protein product: CASRTQGGDGGKLFF.

A few counts support this clone. V and J are TRBV10-3 and TRBJ2-3; no clear D. V lost 8 bases and J 2 bases, leaving 5 bases between the germline ends. The germline V gene encodes CDR1 ENHRY and CDR2 SYGVKD. CDR3 length: 11 residues. This CDR3 reads CAIRSTDTQYF. CDR3 DNA sequence: TGTGCCATCCGTTCCACAGATACGCAGTATTTT.

The chain combines TRBV4-2 with TRBJ1-2; TRBD1 matches at 9 bases. This CDR3 has 16 residues. With V trimmed by 4 bases and J by 4 bases, 10 bases remained unmatched. The V gene's germline CDR1 is LGHNA and CDR2 YNFKEQ. CDR3 loop: CASSREKQGAVYGYTF. In nucleotides, the CDR3 is TGTGCCAGCAGCCGGGAGAAACAGGGGGCTGTCTATGGCTACACCTTC.

This sequence joins TRBV13 and TRBJ1-2; 7 positions agree with TRBD1. This CDR3 has 16 residues. The germline V gene encodes CDR1 PRHDT and CDR2 FYEKMQ (reference sequence). J was trimmed by 0 bases and V by 5 bases; bases with no gene match: 9. The CDR3 protein is CASSGRTGETNYGYTF. The CDR3 bases are TGTGCCAGCAGCGGGAGGACAGGAGAAACTAACTATGGCTACACCTTC.

The chain employs TRBV7-9 and TRBJ2-5, with D possibly matching TRBD1 (7 bases). The CDR3 spans 14 residues. CDR1 and CDR2 from the germline V gene are SEHNR and FQNEAQ (reference sequence). V gave up 1 base and J gave up 6 bases, with 12 bases separating them. CDR3 sequence (DNA): TGTGCCAGCAGCTTAGAAGCAGGGGGGCAGACCCAGTACTTC. The encoded protein is CASSLEAGGQTQYF.

The rearrangement joins TRBV12-5 to TRBJ2-3; tentatively, D is TRBD2 (6 bases). Germline values: CDR1 LGHNT, CDR2 FRNRAP. The CDR3 contains 17 residues. V lost 6 bases and J lost 0, with 19 bases in between. The CDR3 DNA is TGTGCTAGTGGGCCCCGCGGGAAGGACTCTAGCACAGATACGCAGTATTTT. Translating gives CASGPRGKDSSTDTQYF.